This T cell receptor (beta chain) was captured by sequencing in a study of cytomegalovirus exposure and HLA in healthy donors. Background on the study: An analysis done earlier identified about 120 million unique TCR beta sequences from around 180 million T cells. HLA-typed donors were the source of approximately 85 million unique TCRs, which an early data release held. In terms of ancestry, the Caucasian-associated cluster contained roughly 80% of the roughly 400 genotyped donors.

This clone has a single count. The PCR contained 60 Vbeta and 13 Jbeta primers. Sequenced by immunoSEQ multiplex PCR; TCRdb stores in-frame clones only, minus some. The table includes some 90,000 clones, over 60% detected once. Each donor's status was that of a healthy bone marrow donor. V lost 5 bases and J 0 bases, leaving 11 bases between the germline ends. Germline CDR1 is MNHEY and CDR2 is SVGAGI. This CDR3 is built from 15 residues. This sequence originates from a man aged 40-49 years in good health and CMV-seronegative. The chain carries TRBV6-5 and TRBJ1-5; D unclear. Specimen: PBMCs. The CDR3 sequence is CASSTDLYSNQPQHF. CDR3 bases: TGTGCCAGCAGTACAGACCTATATAGCAATCAGCCCCAGCATTTT.